This T cell receptor (beta chain) was retrieved from a study of control samples from healthy donors and cancer patients. Sequenced by immunoSEQ multiplex PCR; TCRdb stores in-frame clones only, minus some. The table records 90,000 to 95,000 clones, around four fifths of them present only once. Germline V gene lookup returns CDR1 WNHNN and CDR2 SYGVQD (reference sequence). The length of the CDR3 is 14 residues. Trimming removed 3 bases from V and 0 bases from J, with 7 bases in between. Sample: blood. The chain links TRBV10-1 to TRBJ2-3; D unresolved. This receptor was obtained from a man aged 25 to 40 in good health. This CDR3 is CASSEDRSTDTQYF. Written as DNA, the CDR3 is TGCGCCAGCAGTGAAGATAGAAGCACAGATACGCAGTATTTT.